The 2 T cell receptor beta chains presented below share a single source sample, sequenced in a study of circulating and synovial CD4+ cells in juvenile arthritis. The table came from immunoSEQ multiplex PCR; TCRdb's copy has only in-frame clones and leaves some out. The sample lists about 36,000 clones, approximately 94% seen once, with 0.55% to 0.75% in the top ten. Specimen: CD4+ T cells from blood. These receptors all stem from a human donor with juvenile idiopathic arthritis.

The chain joins TRBV19 to TRBJ1-2; TRBD1 matches at 8 bases. The germline V gene encodes CDR1 LNHDA and CDR2 SQIVND (reference sequence). Trimming at V came to 2 bases and at J to 1 base, leaving 12 bases not matched to a gene. The CDR3 consists of 18 residues. As DNA, the CDR3 is TGTGCCAGTAGTATACGTTCAGGGGGCGCCGGAAGTAACTATGGCTACACCTTC. Translating gives CASSIRSGGAGSNYGYTF. Filled out from reference TRBV19 and TRBJ1-2, the complete variable domain reads DGGITQSPKYLFRKEGQNVTLSCEQNLNHDAMYWYRQDPGQGLRLIYYSQIVNDFQKGDIAEGYSVSREKKESFPLTVTSAQKNPTAFYLCASSIRSGGAGSNYGYTFGSGTRLTVV.

This chain joins TRBV7-9 and TRBJ2-5, with 13 bases identical to TRBD2. This CDR3 region has 17 residues. Losses at the gene ends were 5 bases for V and 1 base for J; bases not matched to a gene: 7. Per germline, CDR1 SEHNR and CDR2 FQNEAQ (reference sequence). CDR3 sequence reads: CASSGTSGGGPQETQYF. The CDR3 coding sequence is TGTGCCAGCAGCGGCACTAGCGGGGGGGGCCCCCAAGAGACCCAGTACTTC. The whole variable domain, filled in from reference TRBV7-9 and TRBJ2-5, reads DTGVSQNPRHKITKRGQNVTFRCDPISEHNRLYWYRQTLGQGPEFLTYFQNEAQLEKSRLLSDRFSAERPKGSFSTLEIQRTEQGDSAMYLCASSGTSGGGPQETQYFGPGTRLLVL.